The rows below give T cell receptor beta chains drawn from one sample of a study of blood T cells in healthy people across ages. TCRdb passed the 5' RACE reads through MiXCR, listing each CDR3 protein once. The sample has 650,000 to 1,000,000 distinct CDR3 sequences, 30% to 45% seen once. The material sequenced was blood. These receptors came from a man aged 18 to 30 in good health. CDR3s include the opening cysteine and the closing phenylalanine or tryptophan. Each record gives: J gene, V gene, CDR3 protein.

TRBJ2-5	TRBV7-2	CASIRGAGEETQYF
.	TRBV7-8	CASFRTGRQETQYF
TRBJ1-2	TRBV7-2	CASSLAQSQTRSYGYTF
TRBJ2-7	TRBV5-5	CASSLPLARGSSYKGQYF
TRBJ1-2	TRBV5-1	CASSLEGFPNRERLDGYTF
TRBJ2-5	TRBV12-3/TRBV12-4	CASTLAGGKETQYF
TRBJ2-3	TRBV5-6	CASSPRGWDTQYF
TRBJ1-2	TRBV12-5	CASGLPPTF
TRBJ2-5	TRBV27	CASRTLGGKETQYF
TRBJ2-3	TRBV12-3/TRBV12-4	CASSTSSGPMGPDTQYF
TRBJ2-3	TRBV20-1	CSARSSADTQYF
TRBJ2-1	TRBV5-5	CASSFPQSYNEQFF
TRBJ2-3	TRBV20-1	CSASGGGFAADTQYF
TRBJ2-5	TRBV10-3	CASGGPETQYF
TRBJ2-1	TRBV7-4	CASNRTGAPLAGGQFTYNEQFF
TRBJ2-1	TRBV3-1	CASSRIGTAGSYNEQFF
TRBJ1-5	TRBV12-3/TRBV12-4	CASSGEGHQPQHF
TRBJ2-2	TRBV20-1	CSALAGGNTGELFF
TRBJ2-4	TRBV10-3	CAISESGQQNIQYF
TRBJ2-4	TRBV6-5	CASSYLRTGLMGKNIQYF
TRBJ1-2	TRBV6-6	CASSYSIPGREDGYTF
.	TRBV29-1	CSVFRIRETQYF
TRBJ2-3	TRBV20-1	CSARGLAGSPDTQYF
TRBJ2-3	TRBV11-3	CASSLLRGPTDTQYF
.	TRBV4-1	CASSQETPSSYNEQYF
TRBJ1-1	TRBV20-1	CSARAQKTEAFF
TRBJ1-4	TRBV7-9	CASSLGGVEAEKLFF
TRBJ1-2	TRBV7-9	CASSLEVTGGYGYTF
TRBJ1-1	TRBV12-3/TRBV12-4	CASSRTGEAFF
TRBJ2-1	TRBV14	CASSQDYRGLEFF
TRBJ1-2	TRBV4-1	CASSQDPGGGNIRGYTF
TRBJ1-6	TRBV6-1	CASSLDREGTLHF
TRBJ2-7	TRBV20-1	CSAKPWDRGSYEQYF
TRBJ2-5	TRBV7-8	CASSPKGGGPQETQYF
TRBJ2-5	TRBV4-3	CASSQGTGSEKETQYF